This T cell receptor beta chain was sequenced during a study of identical twins. Findings and limits, study-wide: Abundant beta clonotypes from cord blood bore fewer insertions; memory repertoires lacked this pattern.

This clonotype has at least ten counts. Antigen: not known. V shed 5 bases and J shed 7 bases, with 21 bases lying between them. CDR1 and CDR2 from the germline V gene are PRHDT and FYEKMQ (reference sequence). The CDR3 spans 16 residues. TCRdb re-derived calls from the 5' RACE reads in MiXCR, one entry per CDR3 protein. The table records hundreds of thousands of distinct CDR3 sequences, around 5.7% of them present only once. The J gene is TRBJ1-5, the V gene TRBV13, with D possibly being TRBD1 (6 bases). The sample consisted of naive T cells sorted from blood. This sequence was found in a man between 18 and 35 years old in good health. The CDR3 loop reads CASSRGVQGGGQPQHF. The CDR3 DNA follows: TGTGCCAGCAGCAGGGGGGTCCAGGGAGGCGGACAGCCCCAGCATTTT. Using reference TRBV13 and TRBJ1-5 for the parts outside the CDR3, the full variable domain is AAGVIQSPRHLIKEKRETATLKCYPIPRHDTVYWYQQGPGQDPQFLISFYEKMQSDKGSIPDRFSAQQFSDYHSELNMSSLELGDSALYFCASSRGVQGGGQPQHFGDGTRLSIL.